This record covers a single TCR beta chain. Participant ages covered about 18 to 89 years across some 25 US areas. Participants had their cohort set by participant-reported clinical history. This CDR3 has 14 residues. Germline lookup yields CDR1 SGHRS and CDR2 YFSETQ. V lost 4 bases to trimming and J lost 3 bases, with 14 bases between them. The data were obtained in a study of blood T cell repertoires in COVID-19. Study-level background: Sample material is recorded as cDNA or gDNA derived from T cells, B-cell-depleted T cells, or PBMCs.

In the source study's methods: Estimation of nucleated cell counts was performed using reference gene primer amplification. Measured with immunoSEQ multiplex PCR; TCRdb has only the in-frame clones, and not every one. V and J calls and clone size are given by that table; D and trimming were obtained from the DNA. The top ten clones hold about 2.2% of a sample with about 200,000 clones, 85% to 90% of them seen once. This sequence joins TRBV5-1 and TRBJ2-7; maybe TRBD1 (6 bases). The sequence was collected from a woman in her thirties or forties with acute COVID-19. Sequenced material: PBMCs or T cells enriched from blood (not recorded which). The CDR3 here is CASSSGQGIYEQYF. The CDR3 coding sequence is TGCGCCAGCAGCAGTGGGCAGGGGATCTACGAGCAGTACTTC. The entire variable domain, with the rest obtained from reference TRBV5-1 and TRBJ2-7, is as follows: KAGVTQTPRYLIKTRGQQVTLSCSPISGHRSVSWYQQTPGQGLQFLFEYFSETQRNKGNFPGRFSGRQFSNSRSEMNVSTLELGDSALYLCASSSGQGIYEQYFGPGTRLTVT.